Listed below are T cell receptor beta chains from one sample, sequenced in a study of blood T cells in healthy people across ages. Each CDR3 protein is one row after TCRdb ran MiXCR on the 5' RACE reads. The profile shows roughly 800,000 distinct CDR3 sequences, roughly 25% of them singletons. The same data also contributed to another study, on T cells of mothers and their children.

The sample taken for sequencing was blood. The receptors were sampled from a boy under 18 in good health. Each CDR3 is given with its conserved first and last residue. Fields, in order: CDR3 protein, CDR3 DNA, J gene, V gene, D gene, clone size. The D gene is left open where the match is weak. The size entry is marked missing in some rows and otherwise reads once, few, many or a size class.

CDR3aa: CSVATSGSSYNEQFF
CDR3nt: TGCAGCGTGGCCACTAGCGGGAGCTCCTACAATGAGCAGTTCTTC
j_gene: TRBJ2-1
v_gene: TRBV29-1
d_gene: TRBD2
abundance: few

CDR3aa: CASSPIRVHNSPLHF
CDR3nt: TGTGCCAGCAGCCCCATTAGAGTTCATAATTCACCCCTCCACTTT
j_gene: TRBJ1-6
v_gene: TRBV7-2
d_gene: .
abundance: few

CDR3aa: CASSLGTHNEQFF
CDR3nt: TGTGCCAGCAGCTTAGGGACTCATAATGAGCAGTTCTTC
j_gene: TRBJ2-1
v_gene: TRBV7-9
d_gene: .
abundance: few

CDR3aa: CASSARDRDYEQYF
CDR3nt: TGTGCCAGCAGTGCCCGGGACAGGGATTACGAGCAGTACTTC
j_gene: TRBJ2-7
v_gene: TRBV27
d_gene: TRBD1
abundance: few

CDR3aa: CASSQDWGLGEKLFF
CDR3nt: TGTGCCAGCAGCCAAGACTGGGGGCTTGGTGAAAAACTGTTTTTT
j_gene: TRBJ1-4
v_gene: TRBV4-2
d_gene: .
abundance: few

CDR3aa: CASMVRAGRTEAFF
CDR3nt: TGTGCCAGCATGGTAAGGGCCGGTCGGACTGAAGCTTTCTTT
j_gene: TRBJ1-1
v_gene: TRBV28
d_gene: .
abundance: .

CDR3aa: CASSLTRGLNTEAFF
CDR3nt: TGTGCCAGCAGTTTAACGAGGGGCTTGAACACTGAAGCTTTCTTT
j_gene: TRBJ1-1
v_gene: TRBV12-3/TRBV12-4
d_gene: .
abundance: few

CDR3aa: CASGRGRTQYF
CDR3nt: TGTGCCAGCGGGAGAGGGAGGACCCAGTACTTC
j_gene: TRBJ2-5
v_gene: TRBV6-1
d_gene: .
abundance: few

CDR3aa: CASSEYFGVANEKLFF
CDR3nt: TGTGCCAGCAGTGAATACTTTGGGGTGGCTAATGAAAAGCTGTTTTTT
j_gene: TRBJ1-4
v_gene: TRBV2
d_gene: .
abundance: few

CDR3aa: CASSLGGEWQETQYF
CDR3nt: TGCGCCAGCAGCTTAGGCGGGGAGTGGCAAGAGACCCAGTACTTC
j_gene: TRBJ2-5
v_gene: TRBV11-2
d_gene: .
abundance: .

CDR3aa: CASSLGQFNSPLHF
CDR3nt: TGTGCCAGCAGCTTAGGACAGTTTAATTCACCCCTCCACTTT
j_gene: TRBJ1-6
v_gene: TRBV7-9
d_gene: .
abundance: few

CDR3aa: CASRGQREGSYNEQFF
CDR3nt: TGTGCCAGCAGAGGACAGCGGGAGGGCTCCTACAATGAGCAGTTCTTC
j_gene: TRBJ2-1
v_gene: TRBV4-2
d_gene: TRBD2
abundance: .

CDR3aa: CANTPGPNTGELFF
CDR3nt: TGTGCCAACACCCCGGGACCAAACACCGGGGAGCTGTTTTTT
j_gene: TRBJ2-2
v_gene: TRBV6-6
d_gene: .
abundance: .

CDR3aa: CASSQGQAPYEQYF
CDR3nt: TGTGCCAGCAGCCAGGGACAGGCTCCCTACGAGCAGTACTTC
j_gene: TRBJ2-7
v_gene: TRBV7-9
d_gene: TRBD1
abundance: few

CDR3aa: CSVIGDPYSTDTQYF
CDR3nt: TGCAGCGTTATAGGGGATCCCTATAGCACAGATACGCAGTATTTT
j_gene: TRBJ2-3
v_gene: TRBV29-1
d_gene: .
abundance: .

CDR3aa: CASSPGVSEGPATYEQYF
CDR3nt: TGTGCCAGCAGCCCAGGGGTCTCGGAGGGCCCTGCTACCTACGAGCAGTACTTC
j_gene: TRBJ2-7
v_gene: TRBV7-2
d_gene: .
abundance: few

CDR3aa: CSAGGRQADYGYTF
CDR3nt: TGCAGTGCGGGGGGACGGCAAGCAGACTATGGCTACACCTTC
j_gene: TRBJ1-2
v_gene: TRBV20-1
d_gene: .
abundance: few

CDR3aa: CASKLQGVGYTF
CDR3nt: TGTGCCAGCAAACTACAGGGTGTCGGCTACACCTTC
j_gene: TRBJ1-2
v_gene: TRBV12-3/TRBV12-4
d_gene: .
abundance: .

CDR3aa: CASSLEGAGAKNIQYF
CDR3nt: TGTGCCAGCAGCTTAGAAGGGGCAGGGGCCAAAAACATTCAGTACTTC
j_gene: TRBJ2-4
v_gene: TRBV7-8
d_gene: .
abundance: .

CDR3aa: CSVEADLSYEQYF
CDR3nt: TGCAGCGTTGAAGCAGACCTATCCTACGAGCAGTACTTC
j_gene: TRBJ2-7
v_gene: TRBV29-1
d_gene: .
abundance: .

CDR3aa: CASAMKGFTYEQYF
CDR3nt: TGTGCCAGCGCAATGAAGGGGTTCACCTACGAGCAGTACTTC
j_gene: TRBJ2-7
v_gene: TRBV21-1
d_gene: .
abundance: .

CDR3aa: CATSIETTRGRWQPQHF
CDR3nt: TGTGCCACCAGCATCGAGACTACCAGGGGGCGATGGCAGCCCCAGCATTTT
j_gene: TRBJ1-5
v_gene: TRBV15
d_gene: TRBD1
abundance: few

CDR3aa: CASSLEQGTDTQYF
CDR3nt: TGTGCCAGCAGTTTAGAACAGGGAACAGATACGCAGTATTTT
j_gene: TRBJ2-3
v_gene: TRBV5-5
d_gene: .
abundance: few

CDR3aa: CASSARGLVETQYF
CDR3nt: TGCGCCAGCAGCGCCAGGGGGCTGGTGGAGACCCAGTACTTC
j_gene: TRBJ2-5
v_gene: TRBV4-3
d_gene: TRBD1
abundance: few

CDR3aa: CASSSPDISQETQYF
CDR3nt: TGTGCCAGCAGCTCCCCTGACATTTCCCAAGAGACCCAGTACTTC
j_gene: TRBJ2-5
v_gene: TRBV7-9
d_gene: .
abundance: few

CDR3aa: CASSSFAGKQETQYF
CDR3nt: TGTGCCAGCAGCTCCTTTGCGGGCAAACAAGAGACCCAGTACTTC
j_gene: TRBJ2-5
v_gene: TRBV5-6
d_gene: .
abundance: .

CDR3aa: CASSPEGLAGYEQYF
CDR3nt: TGTGCCAGCTCACCCGAGGGACTAGCGGGCTACGAGCAGTACTTC
j_gene: TRBJ2-7
v_gene: TRBV18
d_gene: TRBD2
abundance: few

CDR3aa: CASSVGTDLNEQFF
CDR3nt: TGTGCCAGCAGCGTCGGGACAGATCTTAATGAGCAGTTCTTC
j_gene: TRBJ2-1
v_gene: TRBV6-1
d_gene: TRBD1
abundance: once

CDR3aa: CASSLASGRLETQYF
CDR3nt: TGTGCTAGCAGCTTAGCTAGCGGGAGGCTGGAGACCCAGTACTTC
j_gene: TRBJ2-5
v_gene: TRBV7-7
d_gene: TRBD2
abundance: .

CDR3aa: CATSGGDWETQYF
CDR3nt: TGTGCCACCAGTGGAGGGGATTGGGAGACCCAGTACTTC
j_gene: TRBJ2-5
v_gene: TRBV24-1
d_gene: .
abundance: few

CDR3aa: CASSGLAGKWETQYF
CDR3nt: TGTGCCAGCAGCGGCCTAGCGGGGAAATGGGAGACCCAGTACTTC
j_gene: TRBJ2-5
v_gene: TRBV7-6
d_gene: TRBD2
abundance: few

CDR3aa: CASSFPGLANTEAFF
CDR3nt: TGTGCCAGCAGTTTTCCAGGGTTGGCGAACACTGAAGCTTTCTTT
j_gene: TRBJ1-1
v_gene: TRBV28
d_gene: .
abundance: .

CDR3aa: CASSYSLEFKEETQYF
CDR3nt: TGTGCCAGCAGTTACTCGTTGGAGTTCAAAGAAGAGACCCAGTACTTC
j_gene: TRBJ2-5
v_gene: TRBV6-5
d_gene: .
abundance: few

CDR3aa: CASSGGGTGDAYEQYF
CDR3nt: TGTGCCAGCAGCGGGGGCGGGACAGGCGATGCCTACGAGCAGTACTTC
j_gene: TRBJ2-7
v_gene: TRBV7-9
d_gene: TRBD1
abundance: .

CDR3aa: CASSFGGGNGYTF
CDR3nt: TGTGCCAGCAGTTTCGGCGGGGGTAATGGCTACACCTTC
j_gene: TRBJ1-2
v_gene: TRBV27
d_gene: .
abundance: .

CDR3aa: CASSILGDEKLFF
CDR3nt: TGTGCCAGCAGTATTTTAGGGGATGAAAAACTGTTTTTT
j_gene: TRBJ1-4
v_gene: TRBV6-5
d_gene: .
abundance: .

CDR3aa: CASSQDSGSLDGYTF
CDR3nt: TGTGCCAGCAGCCAAGATTCCGGCAGTTTGGATGGCTACACCTTC
j_gene: TRBJ1-2
v_gene: TRBV3-1
d_gene: .
abundance: .

CDR3aa: CASSLALDKGLYGYTF
CDR3nt: TGTGCCAGCAGCTTAGCGCTCGACAAGGGTCTGTATGGCTACACCTTC
j_gene: TRBJ1-2
v_gene: TRBV7-2
d_gene: .
abundance: few

CDR3aa: CASSSHSTGTGDGYTF
CDR3nt: TGTGCCAGCAGCTCGCACTCGACCGGGACAGGGGACGGCTACACCTTC
j_gene: TRBJ1-2
v_gene: TRBV7-9
d_gene: TRBD1
abundance: .

CDR3aa: CASSVAGAGNQPQHF
CDR3nt: TGTGCCAGCAGCGTAGCCGGGGCTGGCAATCAGCCCCAGCATTTT
j_gene: TRBJ1-5
v_gene: TRBV9
d_gene: .
abundance: few

CDR3aa: CSARGETPYEQYF
CDR3nt: TGCAGTGCTAGAGGGGAGACCCCCTACGAGCAGTACTTC
j_gene: TRBJ2-7
v_gene: TRBV20-1
d_gene: .
abundance: once

CDR3aa: CSVHVGYREETQYF
CDR3nt: TGCAGCGTTCACGTCGGGTATAGGGAAGAGACCCAGTACTTC
j_gene: TRBJ2-5
v_gene: TRBV29-1
d_gene: .
abundance: .

CDR3aa: CASSQTTSFYGYTF
CDR3nt: TGTGCCAGCAGCCAGACAACCTCTTTCTATGGCTACACCTTC
j_gene: TRBJ1-2
v_gene: TRBV7-8
d_gene: .
abundance: .

CDR3aa: CASSLKTRQETQYF
CDR3nt: TGTGCCAGCAGTTTAAAAACAAGGCAAGAGACCCAGTACTTC
j_gene: TRBJ2-5
v_gene: TRBV28
d_gene: .
abundance: many

CDR3aa: CSATAPGLEETQYF
CDR3nt: TGCAGTGCCACCGCTCCGGGACTAGAAGAGACCCAGTACTTC
j_gene: TRBJ2-5
v_gene: TRBV20-1
d_gene: TRBD2
abundance: few

CDR3aa: CASSLGQGFQPQHF
CDR3nt: TGTGCCAGCAGCCTGGGACAGGGGTTTCAGCCCCAGCATTTT
j_gene: TRBJ1-5
v_gene: TRBV27
d_gene: TRBD1
abundance: once

CDR3aa: CATSRDRHDNEQFF
CDR3nt: TGTGCCACCAGCCGGGACAGGCATGACAATGAGCAGTTCTTC
j_gene: TRBJ2-1
v_gene: TRBV15
d_gene: TRBD1
abundance: few

CDR3aa: CASSRRRERTDTQYF
CDR3nt: TGTGCCAGCAGCCGGCGGCGGGAACGCACAGATACGCAGTATTTT
j_gene: TRBJ2-3
v_gene: TRBV11-3
d_gene: .
abundance: .

CDR3aa: CASDRFVTNEKLFF
CDR3nt: TGTGCCAGCGACCGTTTTGTAACTAATGAAAAACTGTTTTTT
j_gene: TRBJ1-4
v_gene: TRBV5-5
d_gene: .
abundance: .

CDR3aa: CASSYARIRGYNVQFF
CDR3nt: TGTGCCAGCAGTTACGCGAGGATCAGGGGCTACAATGTGCAGTTCTTC
j_gene: TRBJ2-1
v_gene: TRBV6-5
d_gene: .
abundance: few

CDR3aa: CASIRKLDRSSGNTIYF
CDR3nt: TGTGCCAGCATCAGAAAATTGGACAGGAGCTCTGGAAACACCATATATTTT
j_gene: TRBJ1-3
v_gene: TRBV21-1
d_gene: .
abundance: .

CDR3aa: CSAREGVAGESYNSPLHF
CDR3nt: TGCAGTGCTAGAGAGGGTGTGGCAGGGGAGTCTTATAATTCACCCCTCCACTTT
j_gene: TRBJ1-6
v_gene: TRBV20-1
d_gene: .
abundance: .